Listed here are 7 T cell receptor beta chains from one sample, sequenced in a study of T cells in Graves' hyperthyroidism and ophthalmopathy. TCR beta CDR3 regions were amplified from RNA. RT-PCR in the first round (using the HTBI primer set) targeted the TCR CDR3. TCRdb recomputed calls from the multiplex PCR reads with MiXCR, one row per CDR3 protein. This sample carries around 350,000 distinct CDR3 sequences, approximately 16% of them seen once, and the ten largest clones take about 21%. Sequencing was performed on blood. The receptors here all came from a woman in her sixties or seventies with Graves' ophthalmopathy.

This clonotype showed up many times. CDR3 sequence: CAISATERLSNEQFF. The CDR3 nucleotides are TGTGCCATCAGTGCTACAGAGCGACTCAGCAATGAGCAGTTCTTC. V and J are TRBV10-3 and TRBJ2-1; D gene ambiguous. CDR3 length: 15 amino acids. V was trimmed by 4 bases and J by 6 bases, leaving 16 bases between them. Germline lookup yields CDR1 ENHRY and CDR2 SYGVKD.

In this sample, this clonotype turned up many times. V and J are TRBV7-3 and TRBJ2-1; 7 bases map to TRBD2. The CDR3 has 15 amino acids. J gave up 6 bases and V 1 base, and 6 bases lay outside the gene matches. Germline CDR1 is SGHTA and CDR2 is FQGTGA. The CDR3 region is CASSLKYGRINEQFF. The CDR3 bases are TGTGCCAGCAGCTTAAAGTACGGGAGGATCAATGAGCAGTTCTTC.

This clonotype was detected ten times or more. V is TRBV7-9 and J is TRBJ2-7; TRBD1 agrees at 12 bases. Per germline, CDR1 SEHNR and CDR2 FQNEAQ (reference sequence). CDR3 length equals 15 residues. The J segment lost 6 bases and the V segment lost 1 base, leaving 4 bases of the junction unmatched. CDR3 nucleotides: TGTGCCAGCAGCTTAGATGGGACAGGGGGCGTCGAGCAGTACTTC. This translates into CASSLDGTGGVEQYF.

There are many counts of this clonotype. The chain links TRBV28 to TRBJ1-5; a weak D match, TRBD1 (6 bases). Trimming removed 8 bases at V and 6 bases at J, with 17 bases between. This CDR3 region has 14 residues. Germline V gives CDR1 MDHEN, CDR2 SYDVKM. The CDR3 is CASLVGGGGQPQHF. Here the CDR3 DNA reads TGTGCCAGCCTAGTAGGGGGAGGTGGTCAGCCCCAGCATTTT.

This clonotype was recorded many times. The chain couples TRBV28 to TRBJ1-2; D unresolved. CDR3 length: 15 amino acids. V lost 3 bases and J 5 bases, leaving 16 bases between the germline ends. CDR1 and CDR2 (germline): MDHEN, SYDVKM. The CDR3 sequence: CASSFLSRSRYGYTF. The CDR3 DNA is TGTGCCAGCAGTTTTCTTTCCAGAAGCAGATATGGCTACACCTTC.

The chain uses TRBV28 and TRBJ2-7, with TRBD2 matching over 11 bases. The CDR3 has 16 amino acids. Germline CDR1 and CDR2: MDHEN and SYDVKM. With 6 bases clipped from V and 4 bases from J, the junction kept 11 bases outside the gene matches. The CDR3 sequence: CASSTTTGLAGYEQYF. DNA of the CDR3: TGTGCCAGCAGCACAACTACCGGACTAGCGGGTTACGAGCAGTACTTC.

This clonotype was observed a few times. The chain couples TRBV11-3 to TRBJ2-5; D is unclear. V was cut by 2 bases and J by 13 bases, with 14 bases left in between. This CDR3 contains 12 residues. Germline values: CDR1 SGHNT, CDR2 YENEEA. The CDR3 region is CASSLTYLIPYF. The CDR3 region has the DNA TGTGCCAGCAGCTTAACGTATTTGATTCCGTACTTC.